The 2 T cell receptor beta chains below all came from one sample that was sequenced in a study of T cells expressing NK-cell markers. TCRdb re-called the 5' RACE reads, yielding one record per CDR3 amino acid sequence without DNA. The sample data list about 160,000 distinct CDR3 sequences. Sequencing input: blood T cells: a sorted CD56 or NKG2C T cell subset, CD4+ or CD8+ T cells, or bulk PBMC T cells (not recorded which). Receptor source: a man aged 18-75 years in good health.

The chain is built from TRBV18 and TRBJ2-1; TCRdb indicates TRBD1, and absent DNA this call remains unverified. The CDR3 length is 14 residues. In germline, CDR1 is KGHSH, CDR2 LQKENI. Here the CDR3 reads CASAPGQGHNEQFF.

The CDR3 loop is CARRGGIGGYTF. V is TRBV7-6 and J is TRBJ1-2; as DNA is missing, the TRBD1 call by TCRdb cannot be tested. Germline CDR1 is SGHVS and CDR2 is FNYEAQ. The CDR3 is 12 amino acids.